What follows are 9 T cell receptor beta chains derived from one specimen sequenced in a study of liver allograft versus peripheral blood T cells. For the study at large: Comparisons were made between T cell receptor repertoires found in transplanted livers and those circulating in recipients' peripheral blood.

In TCRdb, the reads were re-called with MiXCR into one record per CDR3 protein. The sample lists 10,000 or so distinct CDR3 sequences; about 15% were seen once. These receptors originate from a human patient who had a liver transplant. The graft donor may have contributed some T cells.

This clonotype is labeled as medium-sized. V usage is TRBV12-3 or TRBV12-4 and J usage is TRBJ1-2; 8 bases map to TRBD1. Trimming took 6 bases from V and 0 from J; bases not matched to a gene: 12. This CDR3 region has 17 residues. The CDR3 sequence: CASSQGGQGSPNYGYTF. CDR3 nucleotide sequence: TGTGCCAGCAGCCAGGGAGGACAGGGATCTCCTAACTATGGCTACACCTTC.

The chain uses TRBV12-3 or TRBV12-4 and TRBJ1-2; D possibly corresponds to TRBD1 (5 bases). The germline V and J ends were trimmed by 2 bases and 5 bases, with 12 bases remaining between them. This CDR3 has 14 amino acids. The CDR3 coding sequence is TGTGCCAGCAGTTTAAGGGACTTTTTTTATGGCTACACCTTC. Translated: CASSLRDFFYGYTF.

By proportion, this clonotype is medium-sized (0.01 to 0.1%). The V call is TRBV6-1, the J call TRBJ2-1, with 10 bases fitting TRBD2. CDR1 is MNHNS and CDR2 is SASEGT in the germline V gene. The CDR3 consists of 16 residues. V trimming: 6 bases; J trimming: 7 bases; junction bases outside the gene matches: 12. CDR3 in DNA: TGTGCCAGCAGAGGTGTAGCGGGGGGTCCGGGGAATGAGCAGTTCTTC. Translating gives CASRGVAGGPGNEQFF.

This clonotype came up once. One base away lies a much larger clone, so this may be a sequencing read error. The chain uses TRBV12-3 or TRBV12-4 and TRBJ1-4; 9 nucleotides line up with TRBD1. V was pared by 4 bases and J by 7 bases, with 7 bases of the junction left unmatched. The CDR3 loop spans 15 amino acids. The chain's CDR3 is CASSSTGGSGEKLFF. The CDR3 nucleotides read TGTGCCAGCAGTTCTACAGGGGGCTCGGGTGAAAAACTGTTTTTT.

The chain uses TRBV12-3 or TRBV12-4 and TRBJ1-5; 7 nucleotides agree with TRBD1. CDR3 length: 16 residues. Unmatched junction bases numbered 8, after V lost 4 bases and J lost 2 bases. The CDR3 region is CASSSARGSGNQPQHF. As DNA, the CDR3 is TGTGCCAGCAGTTCGGCCAGGGGGTCAGGCAATCAGCCCCAGCATTTT.

The chain links TRBV19 to TRBJ1-1, with 10 nucleotides matching TRBD1. The CDR3 runs 18 residues. Germline loops: CDR1 LNHDA, CDR2 SQIVND (reference sequence). The V gene end was trimmed by 5 bases and the J gene end by 4 bases; junction bases not matched to a gene: 16. CDR3 in amino acids: CASSQRQGAGVKVTEAFF. The DNA of the CDR3 is TGTGCCAGTAGTCAAAGACAGGGGGCCGGGGTAAAGGTCACTGAAGCTTTCTTT. The entire variable domain, with the rest obtained from reference TRBV19 and TRBJ1-1, is as follows: DGGITQSPKYLFRKEGQNVTLSCEQNLNHDAMYWYRQDPGQGLRLIYYSQIVNDFQKGDIAEGYSVSREKKESFPLTVTSAQKNPTAFYLCASSQRQGAGVKVTEAFFGQGTRLTVV.

The table lists this clonotype with many counts. The chain uses TRBV24-1 and TRBJ1-5; a possible D gene is TRBD1 (6 bases). CDR3 length: 13 amino acids. Trimming removed 9 bases from V and 0 bases from J, with 8 bases in between. Germline-derived CDR1 and CDR2 are KGHDR and SFDVKD. DNA of the CDR3: TGTGCCACCGCAGGGGATAGCAATCAGCCCCAGCATTTT. Residues: CATAGDSNQPQHF.

This clonotype is deemed medium-sized (0.01 to 0.1%). V gene TRBV18 combines with J gene TRBJ1-2; 8 nucleotides match TRBD1. The CDR3 spans 12 residues. Germline V gives CDR1 KGHSH, CDR2 LQKENI. The trim removed 3 bases at V and 6 bases at J, leaving 0 bases unmatched. The CDR3 coding sequence is TGTGCCAGCTCACCGACAGGGGATGGCTACACCTTC. Translated, it gives CASSPTGDGYTF.

A remark on this clonotype: This may be a read error, as it is one base from a much larger clone. The chain couples TRBV7-3 to TRBJ2-1; 13 bases agree with TRBD2. CDR1 and CDR2 from the germline V gene are SGHTA and FQGTGA. The CDR3 length is 17 residues. Germline trimming cut 4 bases from V and 8 bases from J; bases unmatched to any gene: 11. CDR3 bases: TGTGCCAGCAGCTACAGTCGACTAGCGGGAGGCTTCTATGAGCAGTTCTTC. Protein product: CASSYSRLAGGFYEQFF.